This T cell receptor beta chain emerged from a study of T cell changes during pregnancy in multiple sclerosis (dated by TCRdb to the late 2010s). Regarding the complete study: The study looked at changes in the T cell repertoire across pregnancy in women with multiple sclerosis.

The CDR3 spans 14 residues, from the cysteine through the phenylalanine. Just the 42-base CDR3 DNA is kept, in frame starting at base 1. The junction shows trimming of 4 bases on V and 7 bases on J, plus 18 bases between the germline ends. The CDR1 and CDR2 encoded by the germline V gene are SGHRS and YFSETQ. The method was the immunoSEQ multiplex PCR assay. This immuneACCESS table, as held by TCRdb, lists in-frame sequences with V and J called but not all clones. Of the missing ones, under half trace to an unresolved V gene in checked studies; the others have no known cause. This sample is represented by 60,000 to 65,000 clones; 92% of them were singletons. The ten largest clones capture less than 2.5% of the sample. Note on this clone: Its antigen is unknown. The input lacks base qualities; no much larger clone sits a single base away.

The sequence was collected from a female donor with multiple sclerosis, enrolled in a pregnancy study. Material: peripheral blood, obtained in the first trimester of pregnancy. This sequence uses TRBV5-1 and TRBJ2-7; tentative D gene TRBD1, with 6 bases matching. DNA sequence: TGCGCCAGCAGCGAACGTGCAGGGGCACGGGAGCAGTACTTC. It is translated as CASSERAGAREQYF.